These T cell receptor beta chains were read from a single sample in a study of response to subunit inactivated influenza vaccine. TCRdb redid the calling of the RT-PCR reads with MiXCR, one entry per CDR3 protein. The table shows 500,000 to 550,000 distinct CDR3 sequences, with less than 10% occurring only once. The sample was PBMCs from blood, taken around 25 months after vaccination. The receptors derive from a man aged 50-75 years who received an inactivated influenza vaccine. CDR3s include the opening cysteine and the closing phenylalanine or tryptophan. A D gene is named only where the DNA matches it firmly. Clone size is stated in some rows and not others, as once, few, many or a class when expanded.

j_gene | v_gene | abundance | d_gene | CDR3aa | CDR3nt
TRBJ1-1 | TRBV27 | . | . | CASSLFGRTEAFF | TGTGCCAGCAGTTTATTCGGTCGCACTGAAGCTTTCTTT
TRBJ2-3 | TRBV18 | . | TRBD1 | CASSLSTGIHTDTQYF | TGTGCCAGCTCACTATCGACAGGGATCCACACAGATACGCAGTATTTT
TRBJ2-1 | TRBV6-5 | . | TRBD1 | CASSSRQGLHNEQFF | TGTGCCAGCAGTTCCCGACAGGGCCTCCACAATGAGCAGTTCTTC
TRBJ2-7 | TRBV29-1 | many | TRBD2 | CSVPGTSVHEQYF | TGCAGCGTTCCCGGAACTAGCGTGCACGAGCAGTACTTC
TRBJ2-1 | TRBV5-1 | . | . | CASSLGPQGNNEQFF | TGCGCCAGCAGCTTGGGGCCACAGGGAAACAATGAGCAGTTCTTC
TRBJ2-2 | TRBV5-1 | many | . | CASSLAPDTGELFF | TGCGCCAGCAGCTTGGCTCCTGACACCGGGGAGCTGTTTTTT
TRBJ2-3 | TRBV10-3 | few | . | CAISESILGADTQYF | TGTGCCATCAGTGAGTCGATATTAGGAGCAGATACGCAGTATTTT
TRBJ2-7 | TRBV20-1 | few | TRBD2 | CSARDGLARYEQYF | TGCAGTGCTAGAGATGGACTAGCGCGGTACGAGCAGTACTTC
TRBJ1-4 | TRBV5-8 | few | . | CASSLGQLQEKLFF | TGTGCCAGCAGCTTGGGTCAGCTCCAGGAAAAACTGTTTTTT
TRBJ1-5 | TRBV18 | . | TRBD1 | CASSPATGRSQPQHF | TGTGCCAGCTCACCCGCGACAGGGCGAAGTCAGCCCCAGCATTTT
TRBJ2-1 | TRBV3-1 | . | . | CASSLDSARFF | TGTGCCAGCAGTCTGGACAGTGCGAGGTTCTTC
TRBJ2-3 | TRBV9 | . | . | CASSAGNARSTDTQYF | TGTGCCAGCAGCGCCGGCAACGCCCGAAGCACAGATACGCAGTATTTT
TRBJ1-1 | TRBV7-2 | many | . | CASSLYQNTEAFF | TGTGCCAGCAGCTTATACCAGAACACTGAAGCTTTCTTT
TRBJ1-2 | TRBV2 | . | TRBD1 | CASKQGLDGYTF | TGTGCCAGCAAACAGGGGCTCGACGGCTACACCTTC
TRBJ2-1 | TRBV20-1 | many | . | CSARSSEAGWSYNEQFF | TGCAGTGCGAGGTCCTCTGAGGCGGGGTGGTCCTACAATGAGCAGTTCTTC
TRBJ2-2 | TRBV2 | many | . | CASSERLNTGELFF | TGTGCCAGCAGTGAAAGGCTGAACACCGGGGAGCTGTTTTTT
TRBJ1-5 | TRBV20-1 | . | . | CSASTGPYSNQPQHF | TGCAGTGCTAGTACGGGCCCCTATAGCAATCAGCCCCAGCATTTT
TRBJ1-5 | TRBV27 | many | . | CASSLWGTGDQPQHF | TGTGCCAGCAGTTTATGGGGCACTGGGGATCAGCCCCAGCATTTT
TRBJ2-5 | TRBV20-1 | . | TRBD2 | CSAGLAGGETQYF | TGCAGTGCTGGACTAGCGGGAGGCGAGACCCAGTACTTC
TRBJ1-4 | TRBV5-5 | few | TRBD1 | CASSWDRSFEKLFF | TGTGCCAGCAGCTGGGACAGGTCTTTTGAAAAACTGTTTTTT
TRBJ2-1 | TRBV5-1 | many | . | CASSLGWVGSYNEQFF | TGCGCCAGCAGCTTGGGCTGGGTAGGTTCCTACAATGAGCAGTTCTTC
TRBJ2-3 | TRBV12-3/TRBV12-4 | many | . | CASSFPGEADTQYF | TGTGCCAGCAGTTTCCCAGGGGAGGCAGATACGCAGTATTTT
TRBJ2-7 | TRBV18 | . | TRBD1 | CASSTGVVAYEQYF | TGTGCCAGCTCAACAGGGGTGGTCGCCTACGAGCAGTACTTC
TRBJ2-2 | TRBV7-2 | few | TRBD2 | CASSLNGRLNTGELFF | TGTGCCAGCAGCTTAAACGGGAGGTTGAACACCGGGGAGCTGTTTTTT
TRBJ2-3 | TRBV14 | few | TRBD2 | CASSQSGTRDTQYF | TGTGCCAGCAGCCAAAGCGGGACTAGAGATACGCAGTATTTT
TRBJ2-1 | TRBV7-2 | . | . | CASSLVAGPGNEQFF | TGTGCCAGCAGCTTAGTTGCGGGGCCAGGCAATGAGCAGTTCTTC
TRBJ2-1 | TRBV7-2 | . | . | CASSLAGSRGNEQFF | TGTGCCAGCAGCTTAGCGGGGAGTCGGGGCAATGAGCAGTTCTTC